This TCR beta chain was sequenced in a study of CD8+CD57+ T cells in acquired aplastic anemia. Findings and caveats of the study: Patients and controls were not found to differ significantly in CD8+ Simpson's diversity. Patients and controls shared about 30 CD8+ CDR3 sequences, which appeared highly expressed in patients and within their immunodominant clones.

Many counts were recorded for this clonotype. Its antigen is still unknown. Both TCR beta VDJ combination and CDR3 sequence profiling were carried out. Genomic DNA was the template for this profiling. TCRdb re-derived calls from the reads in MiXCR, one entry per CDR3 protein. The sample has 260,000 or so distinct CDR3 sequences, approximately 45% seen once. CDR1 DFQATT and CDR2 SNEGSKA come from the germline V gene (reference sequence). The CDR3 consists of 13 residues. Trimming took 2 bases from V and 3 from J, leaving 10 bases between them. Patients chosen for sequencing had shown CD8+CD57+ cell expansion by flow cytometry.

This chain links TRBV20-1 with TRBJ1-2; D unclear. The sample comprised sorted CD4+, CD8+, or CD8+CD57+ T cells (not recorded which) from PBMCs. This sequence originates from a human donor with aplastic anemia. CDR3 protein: CSARMAGDYGYTF. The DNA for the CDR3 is TGCAGTGCTAGAATGGCGGGAGACTATGGCTACACCTTC.